This TCR beta chain stems from a study of T cell repertoires in cytomegalovirus infection. Study information: Researchers turned to recently identified HLA-C-restricted CMV epitopes as well as well-studied HLA-B-restricted ones. An indication of both CMV infection and matching HLA type came from public TCR beta signatures. Study-level results: The cumulative frequency of public TCR beta families distinguished individuals who carried CMV together with the relevant HLA. Across the ex vivo response, the dominant clonotypes were HLA-C-restricted CMV-specific TCR beta clonotypes.

The germline CDR1 and CDR2 sequences are LNHDA and SQIVND (reference sequence). V was cut by 5 bases and J by 1 base, with 17 bases left in between. This CDR3 is 16 amino acids long. Concerning this clonotype: Its antigen is unidentified.

Each CDR3 protein gets one entry after TCRdb re-called the reads with MiXCR. The sample records about a million distinct CDR3 sequences, around 30% being singletons. V gene TRBV19 combines with J gene TRBJ1-1; D remains unclear. This TCR derives from a human donor in good health (CMV status not recorded). Some clones in this sample may be carry-over from other donors' samples. The material sequenced was cultured CD8+ T cells from PBMCs, taken from culture after CMV antigen stimulation. CDR3 sequence: CASSEQPPDGNTEAFF. The DNA for the CDR3 is TGTGCCAGTAGTGAGCAGCCCCCGGACGGGAACACTGAAGCTTTCTTT.